The entry below describes one T cell receptor (beta chain). The target of this receptor is not known. There are no base qualities to consult, and no much larger clone falls within one base. RNA was extracted using the RNeasy kit, and roughly 0.45 to 1 ug of the RNA was reverse transcribed with random hexamers. The immunoSEQ multiplex PCR assay, which covers 54 Vbeta and 13 Jbeta segments, was used to amplify TCR beta CDR3 regions. To correct PCR amplification bias, a synthetic template baseline was used for both primer optimization and computational correction. The paper's data handling went like this. Reads were annotated to V, D and J genes per IMGT and analyzed with immunoSEQ Analyzer, keeping only productive sequences. Clonality was calculated as one minus the Shannon entropy normalized by log2 of the number of productive unique sequences. For each patient and control, public and private clones were evaluated within the 100 most prevalent clones. Susac-specific clones were defined as absent from healthy and MS cohorts, approximately 1,000 published viral clones and other ImmuneACCESS disease sequences. The public sequencing data were trimmed at Q25 with fastp and processed into clonotypes with MiXCR by TCRdb, which kept only in-frame beta chains. Every distinct CDR3 protein forms one entry, paired with its most common genes and DNA. In this record, the V and J calls reflect TCRdb's handling and not the investigators' own analysis. This sample has roughly 160,000 distinct CDR3 sequences in its table, and around 94% of those were observed once. About 0.13% of the sample belongs to the ten largest clones.

Peripheral blood CD8+ and CD4+ T cells from healthy donors, Susac syndrome patients and multiple sclerosis patients were profiled using high-throughput TCR beta sequencing. Healthy donors were included as age- and sex-matched controls. Bulk CD8+ and CD4+ T cells were purified by magnetic negative isolation, while CD8+ TEMRA cells were enriched using FACS. Blood was drawn into EDTA tubes, processed within 24 hours, and PBMCs were isolated by density gradient centrifugation. PBMCs intended for TCR sequencing were cryopreserved in liquid nitrogen and thawed later in a water bath at 37 degrees C. The sorted or isolated CD4+, CD8+ and CD8+ TEMRA cells had a purity of 90% or higher. The record originates from a study of CD8 T cells in Susac syndrome (dated by TCRdb to 2018 to 2020). In terms of the full investigation: The study used repertoire sequencing to test whether antigen drove CD8+ T cell activation and differentiation in Susac syndrome. Results and caveats for the whole study, not just this receptor: The number of individuals in the TCR sequencing and HLA analysis was recognized as being relatively small.

Reading the germline V gene gives CDR1 SGHTA and CDR2 FQGNSA. Reading from cysteine to phenylalanine, the CDR3 counts 14 amino acids. This entry keeps only the CDR3 DNA: 42 bases, framed from base 1. Cut back by 1 base and 5 bases, the V and J ends lie 11 bases apart. Recombination joined TRBV7-2 with TRBJ2-5, with no confident D gene call. Sequencing used CD4+ T cells from PBMCs. The TCR originated in a human donor in good health. The DNA sequence reads TGTGCCAGCAGCTTAGTTGGCCAGGCTGAGACCCAGTACTTC. The translation is CASSLVGQAETQYF. Joined to the reference TRBV7-2 and TRBJ2-5 proteins, this CDR3 gives the full variable domain: GAGVSQSPSNKVTEKGKDVELRCDPISGHTALYWYRQSLGQGLEFLIYFQGNSAPDKSGLPSDRFSAERTGGSVSTLTIQRTQQEDSAVYLCASSLVGQAETQYFGPGTRLLVL.